The clone carrying this T cell receptor (beta chain) was recorded many times. Through a sample-barcoded 5' primer and a J-beta primer mix, a second PCR was run for about 6 to 12 cycles. TCRdb reanalysed the 5' RACE reads using MiXCR and keeps one entry per CDR3 protein. Of about 930,000 distinct CDR3 sequences listed, almost 30% are singletons. Germline assignment: CDR1 DFQATT and CDR2 SNEGSKA (reference sequence). Trimming cost V 0 bases and J 0 bases, with 12 bases left between them. The CDR3 runs to 15 residues. This specimen belongs to a study of blood T cells in healthy people across ages. Study-wide context: Roughly one uniquely barcoded beta molecule per two T cells was captured.

The sample was also reused in another study, on T cells of mothers and their children. Turning to that study: Study donors consisted of three healthy Caucasian mothers and their six children. For the second PCR, the M1S primer put in sample barcodes and 2-4 random nucleotides. Mother-child pairs who were related displayed a slightly higher overlap than unrelated pairs, a difference that was non-significant.

The sequence came from a woman in her forties in good health. The chain uses TRBV20-1 and TRBJ2-7; perhaps TRBD2 as D (6 bases). Material for sequencing was blood. The CDR3 sequence is CSARDSGTDSYEQYF. The CDR3 DNA reads TGCAGTGCTAGAGATTCCGGGACTGACTCCTACGAGCAGTACTTC.